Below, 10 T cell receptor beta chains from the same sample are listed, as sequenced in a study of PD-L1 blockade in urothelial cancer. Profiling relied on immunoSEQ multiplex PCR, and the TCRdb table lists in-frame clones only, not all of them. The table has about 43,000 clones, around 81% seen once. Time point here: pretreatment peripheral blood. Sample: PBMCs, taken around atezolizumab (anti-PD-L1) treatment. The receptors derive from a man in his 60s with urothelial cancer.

The CDR3 here is CASNRLAGISTDTQYF. The CDR3 DNA reads TGTGCCAGCAATCGACTAGCGGGGATTAGCACAGATACGCAGTATTTT. The chain employs TRBV2 and TRBJ2-3; 11 bases align to TRBD2. V gave up 7 bases and J gave up 0 bases; unmatched junction bases: 6. This CDR3 has 16 residues. Germline V lookup: CDR1 SNHLY, CDR2 FYNNEI.

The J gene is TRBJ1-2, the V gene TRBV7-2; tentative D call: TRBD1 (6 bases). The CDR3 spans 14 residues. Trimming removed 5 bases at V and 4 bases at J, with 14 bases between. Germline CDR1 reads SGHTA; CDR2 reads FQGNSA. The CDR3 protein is CASSGGHPPYGYTF. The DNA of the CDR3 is TGTGCCAGCAGCGGGGGACACCCGCCCTATGGCTACACCTTC.

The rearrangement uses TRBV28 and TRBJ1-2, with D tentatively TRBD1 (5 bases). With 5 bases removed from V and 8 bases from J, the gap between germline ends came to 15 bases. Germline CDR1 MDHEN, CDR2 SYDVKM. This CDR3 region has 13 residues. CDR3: CASSLSRTGGYTF. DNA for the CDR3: TGTGCCAGCAGTCTCTCACGAACAGGAGGCTACACCTTC.

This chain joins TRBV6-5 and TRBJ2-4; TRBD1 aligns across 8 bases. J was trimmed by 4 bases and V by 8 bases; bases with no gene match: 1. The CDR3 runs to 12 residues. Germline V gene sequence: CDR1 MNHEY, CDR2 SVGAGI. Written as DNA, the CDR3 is TGTGCCAGCGGGACAGGAAAAAACATTCAGTACTTC. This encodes CASGTGKNIQYF.

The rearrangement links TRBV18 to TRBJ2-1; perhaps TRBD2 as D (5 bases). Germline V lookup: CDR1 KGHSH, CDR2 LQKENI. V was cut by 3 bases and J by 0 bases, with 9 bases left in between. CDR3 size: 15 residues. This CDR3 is CASSPVTSSYNEQFF. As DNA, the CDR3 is TGTGCCAGCTCACCCGTAACTAGCTCCTACAATGAGCAGTTCTTC.

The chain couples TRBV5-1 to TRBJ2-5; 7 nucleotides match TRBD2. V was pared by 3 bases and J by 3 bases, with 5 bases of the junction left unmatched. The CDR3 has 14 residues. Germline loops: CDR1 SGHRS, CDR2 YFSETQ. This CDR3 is CASSSPGREETQYF. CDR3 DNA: TGCGCCAGCAGCTCCCCAGGGAGGGAAGAGACCCAGTACTTC.

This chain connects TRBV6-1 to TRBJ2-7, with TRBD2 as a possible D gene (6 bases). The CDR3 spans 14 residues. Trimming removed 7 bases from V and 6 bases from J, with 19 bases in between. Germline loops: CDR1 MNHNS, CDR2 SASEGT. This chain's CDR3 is CASIPRGAGSEQYF. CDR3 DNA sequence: TGTGCCAGCATACCGAGGGGCGCGGGATCCGAGCAGTACTTC.

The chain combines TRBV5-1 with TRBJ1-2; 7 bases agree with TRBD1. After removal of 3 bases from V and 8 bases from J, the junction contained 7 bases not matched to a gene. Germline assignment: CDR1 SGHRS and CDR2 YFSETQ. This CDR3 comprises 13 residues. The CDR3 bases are TGCGCCAGCAGCTCCGAAAACAGGGGAGGCTACACCTTC. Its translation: CASSSENRGGYTF.

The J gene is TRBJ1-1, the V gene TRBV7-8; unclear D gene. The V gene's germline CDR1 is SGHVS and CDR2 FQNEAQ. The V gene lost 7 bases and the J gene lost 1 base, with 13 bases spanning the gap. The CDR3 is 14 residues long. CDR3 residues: CASTEITSNTEAFF. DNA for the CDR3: TGTGCCAGCACCGAAATAACATCGAACACTGAAGCTTTCTTT.

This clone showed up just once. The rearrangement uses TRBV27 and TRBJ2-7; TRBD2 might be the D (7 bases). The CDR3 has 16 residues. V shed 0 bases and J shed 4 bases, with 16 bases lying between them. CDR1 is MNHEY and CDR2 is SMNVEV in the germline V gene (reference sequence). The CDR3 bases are TGTGCCAGCAGTTTATCAATCGGGGGGCCTAAATACGAGCAGTACTTC. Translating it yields CASSLSIGGPKYEQYF.